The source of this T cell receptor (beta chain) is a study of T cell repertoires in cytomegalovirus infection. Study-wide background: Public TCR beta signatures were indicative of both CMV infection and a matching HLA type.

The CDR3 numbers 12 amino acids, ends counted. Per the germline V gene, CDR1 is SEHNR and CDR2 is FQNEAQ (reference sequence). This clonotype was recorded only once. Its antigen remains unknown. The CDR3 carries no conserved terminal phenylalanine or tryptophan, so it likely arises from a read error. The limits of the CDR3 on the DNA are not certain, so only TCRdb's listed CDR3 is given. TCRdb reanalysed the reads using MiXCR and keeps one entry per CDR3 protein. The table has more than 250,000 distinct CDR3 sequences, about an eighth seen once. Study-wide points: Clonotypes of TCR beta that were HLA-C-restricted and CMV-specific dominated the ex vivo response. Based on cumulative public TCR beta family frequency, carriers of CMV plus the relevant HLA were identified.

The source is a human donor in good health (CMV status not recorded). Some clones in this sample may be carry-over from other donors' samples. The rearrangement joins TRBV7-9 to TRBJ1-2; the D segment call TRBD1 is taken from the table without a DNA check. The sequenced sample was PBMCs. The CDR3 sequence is CASSLGGAGYTS.